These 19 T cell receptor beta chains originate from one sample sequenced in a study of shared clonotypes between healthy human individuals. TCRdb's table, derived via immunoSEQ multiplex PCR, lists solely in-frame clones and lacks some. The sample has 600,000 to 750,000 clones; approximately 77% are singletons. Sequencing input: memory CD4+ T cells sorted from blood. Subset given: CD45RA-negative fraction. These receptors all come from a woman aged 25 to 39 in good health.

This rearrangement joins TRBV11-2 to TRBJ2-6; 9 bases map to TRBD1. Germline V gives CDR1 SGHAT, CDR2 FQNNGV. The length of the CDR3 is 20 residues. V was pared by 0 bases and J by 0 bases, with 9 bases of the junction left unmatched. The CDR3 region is CASSLDAGGTGSSGANVLTF. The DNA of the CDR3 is TGTGCCAGCAGCTTAGATGCGGGTGGGACAGGGTCCTCTGGGGCCAACGTCCTGACTTTC.

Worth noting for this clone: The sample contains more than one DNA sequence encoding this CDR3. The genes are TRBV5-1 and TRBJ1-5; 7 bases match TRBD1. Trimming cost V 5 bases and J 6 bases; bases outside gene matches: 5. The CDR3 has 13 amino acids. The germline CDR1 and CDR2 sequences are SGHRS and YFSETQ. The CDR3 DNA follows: TGCGCCAGCAGTCGGACAGGTAGTCAGCCCCAGCATTTT. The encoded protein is CASSRTGSQPQHF.

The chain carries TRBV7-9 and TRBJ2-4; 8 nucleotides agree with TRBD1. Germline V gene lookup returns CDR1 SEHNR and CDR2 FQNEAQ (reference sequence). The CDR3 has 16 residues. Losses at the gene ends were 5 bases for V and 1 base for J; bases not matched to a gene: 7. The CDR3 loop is CASSLYRGEAKNIQYF. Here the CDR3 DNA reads TGTGCCAGCAGCCTCTACAGGGGGGAGGCCAAAAACATTCAGTACTTC.

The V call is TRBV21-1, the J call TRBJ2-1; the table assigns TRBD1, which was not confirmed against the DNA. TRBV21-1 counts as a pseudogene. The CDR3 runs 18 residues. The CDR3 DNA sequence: TGTGCCAGCAGCCGAGACAGGGCCGGGGCCTGGATTCAGAATGAGCAGTTCTTC. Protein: CASSRDRAGAWIQNEQFF.

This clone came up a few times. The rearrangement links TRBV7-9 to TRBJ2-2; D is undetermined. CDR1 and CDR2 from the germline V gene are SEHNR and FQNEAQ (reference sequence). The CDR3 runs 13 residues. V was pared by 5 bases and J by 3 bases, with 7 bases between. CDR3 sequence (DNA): TGTGCCAGCAGCGTTTCGGACACCGGGGAGCTGTTTTTT. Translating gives CASSVSDTGELFF.

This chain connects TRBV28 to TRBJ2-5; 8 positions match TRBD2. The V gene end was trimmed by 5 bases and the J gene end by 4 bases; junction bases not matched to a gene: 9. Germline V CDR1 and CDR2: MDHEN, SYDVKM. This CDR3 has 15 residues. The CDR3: CASSGASGSRETQYF. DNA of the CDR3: TGTGCCAGCAGTGGCGCTAGCGGGTCTCGAGAGACCCAGTACTTC.

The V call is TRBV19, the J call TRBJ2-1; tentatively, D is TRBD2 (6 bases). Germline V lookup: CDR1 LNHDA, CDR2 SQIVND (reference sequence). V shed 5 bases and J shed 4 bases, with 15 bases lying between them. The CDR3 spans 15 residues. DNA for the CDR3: TGTGCCAGTAGTCGGACGGGGGAAAGGTACAATGAGCAGTTCTTC. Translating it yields CASSRTGERYNEQFF.

The chain's CDR3 is CASSSRGRENEQYF. The CDR3 nucleotides read TGTGCCAGCAGCTCCCGCGGGAGGGAAAACGAGCAGTACTTC. V and J are TRBV11-3 and TRBJ2-7, with TRBD2 matching 9 bases. The V segment lost 4 bases and the J segment 5 bases; nucleotides outside the gene matches: 6. The CDR3 runs 14 residues. Germline V gene lookup returns CDR1 SGHNT and CDR2 YENEEA.

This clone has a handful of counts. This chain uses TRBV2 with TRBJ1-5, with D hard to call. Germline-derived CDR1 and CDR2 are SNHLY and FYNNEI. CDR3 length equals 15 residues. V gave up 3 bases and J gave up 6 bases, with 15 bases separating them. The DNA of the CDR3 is TGTGCCAGCAGTGACGCCCGGGGTGAGTCTCAGCCCCAGCATTTT. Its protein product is CASSDARGESQPQHF.

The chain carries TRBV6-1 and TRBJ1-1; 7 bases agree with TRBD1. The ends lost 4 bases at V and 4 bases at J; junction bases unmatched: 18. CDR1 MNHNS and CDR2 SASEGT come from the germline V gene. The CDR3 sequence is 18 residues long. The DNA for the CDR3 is TGTGCCAGCAGTGCAAAGACAGGGAGCATGATCTGGGGCACTGAAGCTTTCTTT. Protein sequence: CASSAKTGSMIWGTEAFF.

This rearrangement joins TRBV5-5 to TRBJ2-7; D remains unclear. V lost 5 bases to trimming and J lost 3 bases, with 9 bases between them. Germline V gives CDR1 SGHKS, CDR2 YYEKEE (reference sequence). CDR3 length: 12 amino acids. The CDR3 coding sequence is TGTGCCAGCAGTTACAGAGACTACGAGCAGTACTTC. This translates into CASSYRDYEQYF.

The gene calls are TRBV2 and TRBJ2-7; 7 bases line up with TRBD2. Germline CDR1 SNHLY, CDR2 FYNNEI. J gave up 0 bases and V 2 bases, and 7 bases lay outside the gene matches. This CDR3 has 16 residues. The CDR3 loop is CASSERLADLSYEQYF. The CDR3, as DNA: TGTGCCAGCAGTGAACGTCTAGCGGATCTCTCCTACGAGCAGTACTTC.

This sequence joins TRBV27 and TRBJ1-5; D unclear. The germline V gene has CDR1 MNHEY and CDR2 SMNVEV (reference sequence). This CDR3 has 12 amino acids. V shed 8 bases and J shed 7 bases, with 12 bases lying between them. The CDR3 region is CASGWAPQPQHF. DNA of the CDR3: TGTGCCAGCGGTTGGGCCCCCCAGCCCCAGCATTTT.

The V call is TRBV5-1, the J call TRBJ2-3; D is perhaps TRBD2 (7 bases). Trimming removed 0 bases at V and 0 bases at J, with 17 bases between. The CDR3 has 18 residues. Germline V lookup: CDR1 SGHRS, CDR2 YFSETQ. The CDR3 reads CASSLDRGGGGSTDTQYF. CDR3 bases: TGCGCCAGCAGCTTGGATCGTGGCGGGGGCGGAAGCACAGATACGCAGTATTTT. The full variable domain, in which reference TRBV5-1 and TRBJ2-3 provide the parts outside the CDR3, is KAGVTQTPRYLIKTRGQQVTLSCSPISGHRSVSWYQQTPGQGLQFLFEYFSETQRNKGNFPGRFSGRQFSNSRSEMNVSTLELGDSALYLCASSLDRGGGGSTDTQYFGPGTRLTVL.

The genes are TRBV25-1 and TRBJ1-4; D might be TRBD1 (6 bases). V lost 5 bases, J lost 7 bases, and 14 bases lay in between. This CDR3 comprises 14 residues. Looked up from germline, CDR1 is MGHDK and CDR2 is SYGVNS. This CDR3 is CASSIGRGGEKLFF. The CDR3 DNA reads TGTGCCAGCAGTATCGGCAGGGGCGGTGAAAAACTGTTTTTT.

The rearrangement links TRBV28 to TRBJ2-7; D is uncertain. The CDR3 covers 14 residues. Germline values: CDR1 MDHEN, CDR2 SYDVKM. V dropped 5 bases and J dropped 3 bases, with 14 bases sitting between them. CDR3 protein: CASSHDMTLYEQYF. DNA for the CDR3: TGTGCCAGCAGTCATGACATGACCCTCTACGAGCAGTACTTC.

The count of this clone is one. CDR3 amino acids: CASSDHPESGTQYF. The CDR3 coding sequence is TGTGCCAGCAGTGATCATCCCGAGTCTGGGACCCAGTACTTC. The chain couples TRBV6-6 to TRBJ2-5, with D uncertain. The CDR3 is 14 amino acids. Germline values: CDR1 MNHNY, CDR2 SVGAGI (reference sequence). V was shortened by 5 bases and J by 7 bases, with 17 bases between the two germline ends.

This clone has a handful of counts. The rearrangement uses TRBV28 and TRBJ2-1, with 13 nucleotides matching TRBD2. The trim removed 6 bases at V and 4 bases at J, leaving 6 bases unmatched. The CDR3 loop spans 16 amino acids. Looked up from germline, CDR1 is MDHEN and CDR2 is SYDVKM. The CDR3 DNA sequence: TGTGCCAGCAGAGAACTAGCGGGAGGGCTTTACAATGAGCAGTTCTTC. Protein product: CASRELAGGLYNEQFF.

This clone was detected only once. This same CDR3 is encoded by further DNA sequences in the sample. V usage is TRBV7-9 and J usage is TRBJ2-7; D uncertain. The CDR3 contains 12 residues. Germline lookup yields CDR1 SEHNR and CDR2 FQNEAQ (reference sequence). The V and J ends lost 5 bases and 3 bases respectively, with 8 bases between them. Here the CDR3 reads CASSPRGYEQYF. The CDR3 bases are TGTGCCAGCAGCCCCCGAGGCTACGAGCAGTACTTC. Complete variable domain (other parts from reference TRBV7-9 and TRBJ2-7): DTGVSQNPRHKITKRGQNVTFRCDPISEHNRLYWYRQTLGQGPEFLTYFQNEAQLEKSRLLSDRFSAERPKGSFSTLEIQRTEQGDSAMYLCASSPRGYEQYFGPGTRLTVT.